What follows are 10 T cell receptor beta chains derived from one specimen sequenced in a study of blood T cells in healthy people across ages (dated by TCRdb to 2014 to 2015). The library was produced with 5' RACE. TCRdb shows the sequencer as Illumina HiSeq 2500. A second PCR of roughly 6 to 12 cycles was run with a J-beta primer mix and a sample-barcoded 5' primer. TCRdb took the public reads, trimmed them with fastp at Q25, ran MiXCR for clone calling and kept in-frame beta chains. CDR3 protein duplicates are merged, each entry listing the most common genes and DNA. A total of 1.5 million to 1.9 million distinct CDR3 sequences appear in this sample, roughly 43% of them only once. The top ten clones comprise 4% of the sample. The sequenced sample consisted of blood. Source of these receptors: a woman in her late teens or twenties in good health.

This clonotype was picked up a small number of times. This chain joins TRBV27 and TRBJ1-2; D uncertain. Trimming stripped 5 bases from V and 0 bases from J, with 13 bases between. Per the germline V gene, CDR1 is MNHEY and CDR2 is SMNVEV (reference sequence). The CDR3 has 15 amino acids. CDR3 amino acids: CASSRTQGANYGYTF. As DNA, the CDR3 is TGTGCCAGCAGTAGAACACAAGGTGCTAACTATGGCTACACCTTC.

This chain uses TRBV29-1 with TRBJ2-1; either TRBD1 or TRBD2 may fit D (5 bases each). Trimming shortened V by 3 bases and J by 3 bases, and 12 bases separated the two germline ends. This CDR3 has 14 residues. Germline assignment: CDR1 SQVTM and CDR2 ANQGSEA. This chain's CDR3 is CSVERDGFYNEQFF. CDR3 in DNA: TGCAGCGTTGAGAGGGACGGTTTCTACAATGAGCAGTTCTTC.

In the case of this clonotype: Germline and junction disagree at one end, which may indicate a read error. The chain uses TRBV6-5 and TRBJ1-1, with 7 bases aligning to TRBD1. The CDR3 loop spans 11 amino acids. Germline CDR1 MNHEY, CDR2 SVGAGI. CDR3 DNA: TGTGCCGGCAGCCGGGACAGATCGGCTTTCTTT. The encoded protein is CAGSRDRSAFF.

The CDR3 DNA reads TGTGCCACCAGCGATCAGGGGTCCGGGGAGCTGTTTTTT. Residues: CATSDQGSGELFF. The chain carries TRBV15 and TRBJ2-2; D possibly corresponds to TRBD1 (6 bases). The CDR3 loop spans 13 amino acids. Trimming left V 5 bases short and J 6 bases short, with 10 bases between. In germline, CDR1 is LNHNV, CDR2 YYDKDF (reference sequence). Full variable domain (rest looked up from reference TRBV15 and TRBJ2-2): DAMVIQNPRYQVTQFGKPVTLSCSQTLNHNVMYWYQQKSSQAPKLLFHYYDKDFNNEADTPDNFQSRRPNTSFCFLDIRSPGLGDTAMYLCATSDQGSGELFFGEGSRLTVL.

The chain recombines TRBV28 with TRBJ1-5; 11 bases line up with TRBD1. Germline values: CDR1 MDHEN, CDR2 SYDVKM. The J segment lost 4 bases and the V segment lost 3 bases, leaving 11 bases of the junction unmatched. The length of the CDR3 is 18 residues. CDR3 sequence reads: CASSLTGQGAGGNQPQHF. The CDR3 coding sequence is TGTGCCAGCAGTTTGACAGGACAGGGGGCAGGGGGGAATCAGCCCCAGCATTTT.

The J gene is TRBJ2-3, the V gene TRBV5-1; maybe TRBD1 (6 bases). The CDR3 has 15 residues. Trimming cost V 3 bases and J 1 base, with 12 bases left between them. Germline V lookup: CDR1 SGHRS, CDR2 YFSETQ. The CDR3 coding sequence is TGCGCCAGCAGCTCAAATCGACAGGGCACAGATACGCAGTATTTT. Its protein product is CASSSNRQGTDTQYF.

The chain combines TRBV12-3 or TRBV12-4 with TRBJ2-5; 7 positions agree with TRBD2. Trimming at V came to 6 bases and at J to 3 bases, leaving 4 bases not matched to a gene. The CDR3 length is 13 residues. The DNA for the CDR3 is TGTGCCAGCAGATGGGGGGGGGAAGAGACCCAGTACTTC. Its protein product is CASRWGGEETQYF.

The CDR3 bases are TGTGCCAGCAGCCGAAAGGGCGGCTACGAGCAGTACTTC. Translated, it gives CASSRKGGYEQYF. J is TRBJ2-7 and V is TRBV12-3 or TRBV12-4, with no clear D. Trimming shortened V by 6 bases and J by 3 bases, and 12 bases separated the two germline ends. This CDR3 has 13 residues.

This clonotype was counted between two and nine times. The rearrangement uses TRBV4-3 and TRBJ1-5; no clear D gene. The V and J ends lost 4 bases and 7 bases respectively, with 14 bases between them. The CDR3 has 14 amino acids. Germline CDR1 is LGHNA and CDR2 is YSLEER. CDR3 loop: CASSRAFGKQPQHF. The CDR3 DNA is TGCGCCAGCAGCCGAGCATTTGGGAAACAGCCCCAGCATTTT.

The V gene is TRBV27, the J gene TRBJ2-7; 12 nucleotides align to TRBD2. With 5 bases clipped from V and 2 bases from J, the junction kept 10 bases outside the gene matches. This CDR3 region has 17 residues. Looked up from germline, CDR1 is MNHEY and CDR2 is SMNVEV (reference sequence). The CDR3 loop is CASSKRTSGVRTYEQYF. In DNA, the CDR3 is TGTGCCAGCAGTAAGAGGACTAGCGGGGTTAGGACCTACGAGCAGTACTTC.